This is a list of T cell receptor beta chains from one sample in a study of OX40 agonist ivuxolimab in advanced cancers. The table came from immunoSEQ multiplex PCR; TCRdb's copy has only in-frame clones and leaves some out. The table records fewer than 95,000 clones, approximately 80% of them present only once. Source: CD4+ or CD8+ T cells sorted from blood, taken in a trial of the OX40 agonist ivuxolimab. The source is an adult with an advanced solid tumor such as melanoma, head and neck, liver or kidney cancer. The CDR3 runs from the conserved cysteine through the conserved F or W. The order of the fields is J gene, clone size, V gene, D gene, CDR3 protein, CDR3 DNA. A D gene is named only where the DNA matches it firmly. Clone size is not always given. Where it is, it says once, few, many or a class for expanded clones.

TRBJ1-5	few	TRBV30	NA	CAWSVRGNQPQHF	TGTGCCTGGAGTGTACGGGGGAATCAGCCCCAGCATTTT
TRBJ2-3	few	TRBV11-2	NA	CASSLSTDTQYF	TGTGCCAGCAGCCTTAGCACAGATACGCAGTATTTT
TRBJ1-1	NA	TRBV4-3	NA	CASSRKPGDTEAFF	TGCGCCAGCAGCCGAAAACCTGGGGACACTGAAGCTTTCTTT
TRBJ2-7	NA	TRBV27	NA	CASSRWIPTYEQYF	TGTGCCAGCTCGAGGTGGATCCCCACATACGAGCAGTACTTC
TRBJ1-5	NA	TRBV6-5	NA	CASKRARDSNQPQHF	TGTGCCAGCAAGCGCGCCCGGGACTCCAATCAGCCCCAGCATTTT
TRBJ2-1	NA	TRBV14	NA	CASSQDPGRQASYNEQFF	TGTGCCAGCAGCCAAGATCCGGGCAGACAGGCCTCCTACAATGAGCAGTTCTTC
TRBJ1-1	few	TRBV19	NA	CASSIDITFEAFF	TGTGCCAGTAGTATAGACATAACCTTTGAAGCTTTCTTT
TRBJ2-5	NA	TRBV29-1	NA	CSGGDRQETQYF	TGCAGCGGGGGGGACAGACAAGAGACCCAGTACTTC
TRBJ2-3	NA	TRBV7-9	NA	CASSLAHQGRGQDTQYF	TGTGCCAGCAGCTTAGCTCACCAGGGGCGGGGACAGGATACGCAGTATTTT
TRBJ1-5	NA	TRBV21-1	NA	CASRTKATGNPPQHF	TGTGCCAGCAGGACTAAAGCGACAGGTAATCCGCCCCAGCATTTT
TRBJ2-3	NA	TRBV28	NA	CASMWGWAGRMYF	TGTGCCAGCATGTGGGGCTGGGCCGGCCGAATGTATTTT
TRBJ2-1	NA	TRBV19	NA	CASSIDRSGNREQFF	TGTGCCAGTAGTATAGATCGTTCAGGGAATAGGGAGCAGTTCTTC
TRBJ1-1	NA	TRBV7-2	TRBD1	CASSRQGIQAFF	TGTGCCAGCAGCAGACAGGGAATCCAGGCTTTCTTT
TRBJ2-5	once	TRBV19	NA	CASSFRTTKETQYF	TGTGCCAGTAGTTTCCGGACTACAAAAGAGACCCAGTACTTC
TRBJ2-1	NA	TRBV30	TRBD1	CAWKQGATYNEQFF	TGTGCCTGGAAGCAGGGGGCGACCTACAATGAGCAGTTCTTC
TRBJ2-6	NA	TRBV19	NA	CASSIRVQGANVLTF	TGTGCCAGTAGTATCCGTGTGCAAGGGGCCAACGTCCTGACTTTC
TRBJ1-2	once	TRBV5-1	NA	CASSLAGVSYGYTF	TGCGCCAGCAGCTTGGCGGGGGTCTCCTATGGCTACACCTTC
TRBJ2-5	few	TRBV9	TRBD2	CASSPTLGGLGQETQYF	TGTGCCAGCAGCCCGACCCTAGGGGGACTAGGCCAAGAGACCCAGTACTTC
TRBJ1-2	NA	TRBV28	TRBD1	CASSSHTGGSYGYTF	TGTGCCAGCAGTTCACATACAGGGGGCTCATATGGCTACACCTTC
TRBJ2-2	NA	TRBV2	NA	CASSEVPYRSTGELFF	TGTGCCAGCAGTGAAGTCCCTTATAGGTCCACCGGGGAGCTGTTTTTT
TRBJ1-1	once	TRBV5-1	TRBD1	CASSSDRVRTEAFF	TGCGCCAGCAGCTCGGACAGGGTAAGAACTGAAGCTTTCTTT
TRBJ1-3	NA	TRBV14	NA	CASSTQFGTGNTIYF	TGTGCCAGCAGCACCCAATTCGGAACTGGAAACACCATATATTTT
TRBJ1-5	few	TRBV19	TRBD1	CASIDRDNQPQHF	TGTGCCAGTATTGACAGGGATAATCAGCCCCAGCATTTT
TRBJ2-5	few	TRBV7-9	NA	CASRDTDRQETQYF	TGTGCCAGCAGAGACACGGACAGACAAGAGACCCAGTACTTC
TRBJ2-5	NA	TRBV2	NA	CASRPNSPKETQYF	TGTGCCAGCAGGCCAAACAGCCCCAAGGAGACCCAGTACTTC
TRBJ1-2	once	TRBV4-3	NA	CASSLGQGGYTF	TGCGCCAGCAGCCTTGGGCAGGGCGGCTACACCTTC
TRBJ1-1	once	TRBV2	NA	CASSRQGPNTEAFF	TGTGCCAGCAGTCGTCAGGGGCCAAACACTGAAGCTTTCTTT
TRBJ1-1	NA	TRBV11-2	TRBD1	CASSRGRTNTEAFF	TGTGCCAGCAGCAGGGGGCGAACGAACACTGAAGCTTTCTTT
TRBJ2-5	NA	TRBV6-1	TRBD1	CASSTRTGGRETQYF	TGTGCCAGCAGTACTCGGACAGGGGGACGTGAGACCCAGTACTTC
TRBJ2-1	NA	TRBV7-9	NA	CASSLVFTTKDNEQFF	TGTGCCAGCAGCTTAGTTTTCACTACCAAGGACAATGAGCAGTTCTTC
TRBJ2-7	NA	TRBV5-4	TRBD2	CASSSRDYNYEQYF	TGTGCCAGCAGCTCGCGGGACTACAACTACGAGCAGTACTTC
TRBJ2-5	NA	TRBV18	NA	CASSLSLGAETQYF	TGTGCCAGCTCATTGTCCCTGGGGGCAGAGACCCAGTACTTC
TRBJ1-4	NA	TRBV5-6	NA	CASSDGGLDEKLFF	TGTGCCAGCAGCGATGGAGGGTTAGATGAAAAACTGTTTTTT
TRBJ1-2	NA	TRBV2	TRBD1	CASNPGQGAHGYTF	TGTGCCAGCAACCCGGGACAGGGGGCGCATGGCTACACCTTC
TRBJ2-4	once	TRBV28	TRBD1	CASSSGTGVNIQYF	TGTGCCAGCAGTTCCGGGACAGGGGTAAACATTCAGTACTTC